The present T cell receptor (beta chain) was sequenced within a study of blood T cell repertoires in COVID-19. The CDR3 sequence is 16 residues long. Germline CDR1 is MDHEN and CDR2 is SYDVKM. Trimming cost V 7 bases and J 5 bases; bases outside gene matches: 15. The table came from immunoSEQ multiplex PCR; TCRdb's copy has only in-frame clones and leaves some out. The sample yields about 340,000 clones, about nine tenths seen once. This chain joins TRBV28 and TRBJ2-5, with 8 bases lining up with TRBD1. The sequenced material came from peripheral blood. The clonotype comes from a woman in her sixties or seventies with COVID-19, enrolled during active disease. CDR3 nucleotide sequence: TGTGCCAGCATTCAATCTCAGGGGGCAATCGTGGAGACCCAGTACTTC. It specifies CASIQSQGAIVETQYF.